The rows below give T cell receptor beta chains drawn from one sample of a study of vaccination and CD4 T cells after COVID-19. TCRdb ran MiXCR on the PCR reads and lists one entry per CDR3 protein. The sample has 15,000 to 18,000 distinct CDR3 sequences, about 42% seen once. Which antigens these TCRs recognize remains unknown. Sequencing input: cultured CD4+ T cells from blood. The receptors here all came from a human donor with COVID-19. Both conserved end residues are part of each CDR3. The D gene is left open where the match is weak. Some rows mark clone size as missing; the rest say once, few, many or name a class of expanded clone.

>TRBD2|TRBJ2-3|TRBV6-5|.
CASSYPKSGVRSDTQYF
TGTGCCAGCAGTTATCCAAAGAGCGGGGTTCGATCAGATACGCAGTATTTT
>TRBD2|TRBJ2-5|TRBV5-4|.
CASSPGLAGGGETQYF
TGTGCCAGCAGCCCAGGACTAGCGGGGGGAGGAGAGACCCAGTACTTC
>TRBD1|TRBJ1-1|TRBV7-9|.
CASSSMTGTGNTEAFF
TGTGCCAGCAGCTCTATGACCGGGACAGGAAACACTGAAGCTTTCTTT
>TRBD1|TRBJ2-2|TRBV6-2/TRBV6-3|.
CASRPDRVNTGELFF
TGTGCCAGCAGACCAGACAGGGTGAACACCGGGGAGCTGTTTTTT
>.|TRBJ2-3|TRBV20-1|.
CSARKARSVGTDTQYF
TGCAGTGCTAGAAAAGCCCGCTCGGTGGGCACAGATACGCAGTATTTT
>TRBD1|TRBJ1-2|TRBV29-1|.
CSVSGGGGYTF
TGCAGCGTCTCAGGGGGCGGCGGCTACACCTTC
>TRBD1|TRBJ2-7|TRBV6-5|few
CASSYGTGVGEQYF
TGTGCCAGCAGTTACGGGACAGGGGTCGGCGAGCAGTACTTC
>TRBD2|TRBJ2-2|TRBV20-1|.
CSARDPISGPGDTGELFF
TGCAGTGCTAGAGATCCTATTAGCGGGCCCGGCGACACCGGGGAGCTGTTTTTT
>TRBD1|TRBJ1-2|TRBV7-2|.
CASSRTGGGYTF
TGTGCCAGCAGCCGGACAGGGGGAGGCTACACCTTC
>.|TRBJ2-7|TRBV19|.
CASNSAGAQLHEQYF
TGTGCCAGTAATTCGGCAGGGGCCCAATTGCACGAGCAGTACTTC
>TRBD1|TRBJ1-1|TRBV11-3|.
CASSLVQGGTEAFF
TGTGCCAGCAGCTTAGTCCAGGGGGGAACTGAAGCTTTCTTT
>.|TRBJ1-6|TRBV25-1|few
CASSPSGNSPLHF
TGTGCCAGCAGTCCCTCAGGGAACTCACCCCTCCACTTT
>TRBD2|TRBJ2-5|TRBV20-1|.
CSARDGGGYQETQYF
TGCAGTGCTAGAGATGGGGGGGGTTATCAAGAGACCCAGTACTTC
>.|TRBJ2-1|TRBV29-1|.
CATRSSYNEQFF
TGCGCTACCCGAAGCTCCTACAATGAGCAGTTCTTC
>TRBD2|TRBJ2-3|TRBV5-4|.
CASSIGLVPDTQYF
TGTGCCAGCAGCATCGGACTAGTACCAGATACGCAGTATTTT
>.|TRBJ1-2|TRBV11-3|.
CASSPTGSSYGYTF
TGTGCCAGCAGCCCCACAGGGAGTAGCTATGGCTACACCTTC
>.|TRBJ1-1|TRBV2|few
CASSESGIAEAFF
TGTGCCAGCAGTGAGTCAGGGATCGCTGAAGCTTTCTTT
>TRBD1|TRBJ2-1|TRBV19|few
CASKPGTGLYNEQFF
TGTGCCAGTAAACCCGGGACAGGGCTTTACAATGAGCAGTTCTTC
>.|TRBJ1-6|TRBV18|.
CASSPDRSSYNSPLHF
TGTGCCAGCTCACCAGACAGAAGCTCCTATAATTCACCCCTCCACTTT
>.|TRBJ2-5|TRBV20-1|few
CSAAMGSGETQYF
TGCAGTGCAGCCATGGGGTCGGGTGAGACCCAGTACTTC
>.|TRBJ2-7|TRBV2|.
CASSVFGIAYF
TGTGCCAGCAGTGTTTTTGGAATTGCGTACTTC
>.|TRBJ2-7|TRBV27|few
CASSPPVGGEQYF
TGTGCCAGCAGTCCACCGGTGGGTGGCGAGCAGTACTTC
>TRBD2|TRBJ2-7|TRBV27|.
CASSFQAGTSSEQYF
TGTGCCAGCAGTTTTCAAGCCGGGACTAGTTCCGAGCAGTACTTC
>.|TRBJ1-5|TRBV7-2|.
CASSTLGGFQPQHF
TGTGCCAGCAGCACTCTCGGGGGGTTTCAGCCCCAGCATTTT
>TRBD1|TRBJ1-2|TRBV6-4|few
CASRQTGAVNHGYTF
TGTGCCAGCAGGCAAACAGGGGCCGTGAATCATGGCTACACCTTC
>TRBD1|TRBJ1-4|TRBV20-1|.
CSARMTGAFEKLFF
TGCAGTGCTAGGATGACAGGGGCATTTGAAAAACTGTTTTTT
>.|TRBJ2-7|TRBV6-1|.
CASSDSLFRIDEQYF
TGTGCCAGCAGTGACTCACTATTTAGAATAGACGAGCAGTACTTC
>.|TRBJ2-3|TRBV5-1|.
CASSLDRADTQYF
TGCGCCAGCAGCTTGGACAGGGCAGATACGCAGTATTTT
>.|TRBJ1-1|TRBV7-2|.
CASSLGANTEAFF
TGTGCCAGCAGCTTAGGGGCGAACACTGAAGCTTTCTTT
>.|TRBJ2-2|TRBV19|.
CASSTGWRTGELFF
TGTGCCAGTAGTACAGGGTGGCGCACCGGGGAGCTGTTTTTT